The T cell receptor beta chain under discussion was sequenced for a study of T cell responses to AZD1222 COVID-19 vaccine. General observations from the study: Across the whole spike, CD4 TCRs peaked at regions 160-218 and 743-854.

Sequencing was performed with immunoSEQ multiplex PCR; in TCRdb, only in-frame clones are kept and a portion is missing. This sample yields around 94,000 clones, of which around 83% are seen a single time; around 5% belongs to the top ten. J lost 5 bases, V lost 5 bases, and 9 bases had no gene match. CDR3 size: 15 residues. From germline, CDR1 is MNHEY and CDR2 SMNVEV (reference sequence). Concerning this clone: The target antigen is unknown.

Sequenced material: peripheral blood, taken on day 0 of AZD1222 vaccination. The source of this sequence is an adult in good health. This rearrangement joins TRBV27 to TRBJ1-2; 9 nucleotides match TRBD1. The CDR3 nucleotides read TGTGCCAGCAGTCCGCAGACAGGGGGTTGGTATGGCTACACCTTC. It specifies CASSPQTGGWYGYTF.